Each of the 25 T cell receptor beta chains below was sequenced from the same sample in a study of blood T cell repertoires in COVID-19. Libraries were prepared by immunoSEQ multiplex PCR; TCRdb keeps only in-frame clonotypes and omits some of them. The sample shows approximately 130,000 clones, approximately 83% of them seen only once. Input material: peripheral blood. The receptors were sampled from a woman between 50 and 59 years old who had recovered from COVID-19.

CDR3 residues: CASSIDRVTEAFF. The CDR3 DNA follows: TGTGCCAGCAGCATCGACAGGGTCACTGAAGCTTTCTTT. The chain employs TRBV7-3 and TRBJ1-1; 7 positions agree with TRBD1. Trimming took 5 bases from V and 4 from J; bases not matched to a gene: 4. Germline V gene data show CDR1 as SGHTA and CDR2 as FQGTGA. This CDR3 contains 13 residues.

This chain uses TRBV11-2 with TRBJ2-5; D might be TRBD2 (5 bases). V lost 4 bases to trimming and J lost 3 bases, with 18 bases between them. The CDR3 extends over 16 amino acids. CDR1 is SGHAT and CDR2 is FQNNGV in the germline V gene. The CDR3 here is CASSSLGGTAKETQYF. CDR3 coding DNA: TGTGCCAGCAGCTCATTAGGAGGTACAGCTAAAGAGACCCAGTACTTC.

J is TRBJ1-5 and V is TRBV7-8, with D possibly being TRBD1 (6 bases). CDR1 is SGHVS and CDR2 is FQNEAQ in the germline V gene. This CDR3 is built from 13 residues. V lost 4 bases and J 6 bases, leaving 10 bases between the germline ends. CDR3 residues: CASSYRVGQPQHF. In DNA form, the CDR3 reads TGTGCCAGCAGCTACAGGGTGGGTCAGCCCCAGCATTTT.

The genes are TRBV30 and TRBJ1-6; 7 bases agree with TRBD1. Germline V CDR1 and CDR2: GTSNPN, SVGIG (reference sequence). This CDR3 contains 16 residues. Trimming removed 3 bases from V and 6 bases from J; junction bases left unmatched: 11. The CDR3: CAWRRQGFVGNSPLHF. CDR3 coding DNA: TGTGCCTGGAGAAGACAGGGTTTTGTTGGTAATTCACCCCTCCACTTT.

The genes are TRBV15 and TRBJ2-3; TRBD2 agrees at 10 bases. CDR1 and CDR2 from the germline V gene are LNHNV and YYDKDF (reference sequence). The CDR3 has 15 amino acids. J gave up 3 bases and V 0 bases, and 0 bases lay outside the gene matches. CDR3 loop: CATSRDSGRTDTQYF. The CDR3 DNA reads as TGTGCCACCAGCAGAGATAGCGGGAGGACAGATACGCAGTATTTT.

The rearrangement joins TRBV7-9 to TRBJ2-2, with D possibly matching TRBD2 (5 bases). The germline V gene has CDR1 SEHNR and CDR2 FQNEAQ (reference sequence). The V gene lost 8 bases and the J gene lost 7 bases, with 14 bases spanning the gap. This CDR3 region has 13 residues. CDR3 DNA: TGTGCCAGCTTTAAGGGAGTTGGCGGGGAGCTGTTTTTT. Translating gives CASFKGVGGELFF.

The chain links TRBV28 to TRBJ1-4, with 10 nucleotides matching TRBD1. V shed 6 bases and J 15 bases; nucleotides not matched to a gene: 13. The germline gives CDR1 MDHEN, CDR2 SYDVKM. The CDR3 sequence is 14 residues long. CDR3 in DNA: TGTGCCAGCAGGACCCCGGGACAGGGGAAAAAGGTGTTTTTT. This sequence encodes CASRTPGQGKKVFF.

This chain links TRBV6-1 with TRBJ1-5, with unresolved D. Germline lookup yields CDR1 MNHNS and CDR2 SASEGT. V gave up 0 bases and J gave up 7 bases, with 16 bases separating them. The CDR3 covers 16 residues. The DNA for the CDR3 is TGTGCCAGCAGTGAAGCGCGGTTACGGATGTACCAGCCCCAGCATTTT. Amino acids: CASSEARLRMYQPQHF.

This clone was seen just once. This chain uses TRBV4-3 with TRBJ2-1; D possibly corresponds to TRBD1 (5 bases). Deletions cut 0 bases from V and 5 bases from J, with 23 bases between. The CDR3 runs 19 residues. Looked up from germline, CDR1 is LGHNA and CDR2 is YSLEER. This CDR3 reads CASSQEMIAWGPLNNEQFF. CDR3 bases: TGCGCCAGCAGCCAAGAAATGATAGCTTGGGGCCCCCTTAACAATGAGCAGTTCTTC.

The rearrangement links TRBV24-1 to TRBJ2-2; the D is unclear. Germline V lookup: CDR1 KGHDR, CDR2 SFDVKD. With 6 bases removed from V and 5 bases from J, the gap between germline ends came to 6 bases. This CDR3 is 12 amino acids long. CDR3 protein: CATSTETGELFF. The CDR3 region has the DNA TGTGCCACCAGTACAGAGACCGGGGAGCTGTTTTTT.

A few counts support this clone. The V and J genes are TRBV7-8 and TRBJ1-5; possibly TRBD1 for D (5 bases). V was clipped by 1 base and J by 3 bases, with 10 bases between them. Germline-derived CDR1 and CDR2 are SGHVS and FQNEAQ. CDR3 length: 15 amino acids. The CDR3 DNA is TGTGCCAGCAGCTTAGTCCCAGGGAACAATCAGCCCCAGCATTTT. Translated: CASSLVPGNNQPQHF.

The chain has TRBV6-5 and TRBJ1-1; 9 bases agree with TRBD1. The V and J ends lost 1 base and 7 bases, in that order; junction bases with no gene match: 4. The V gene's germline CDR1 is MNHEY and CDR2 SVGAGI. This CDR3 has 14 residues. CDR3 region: CASSYLYRGREAFF. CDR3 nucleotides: TGTGCCAGCAGTTACTTATACAGGGGGCGTGAAGCTTTCTTT.

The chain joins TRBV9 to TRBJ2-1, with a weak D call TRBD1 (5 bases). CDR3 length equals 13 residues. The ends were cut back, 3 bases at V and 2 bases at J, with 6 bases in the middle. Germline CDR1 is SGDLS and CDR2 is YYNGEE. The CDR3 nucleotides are TGTGCCAGCAGCGAGGGGACCTACAATGAGCAGTTCTTC. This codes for CASSEGTYNEQFF.

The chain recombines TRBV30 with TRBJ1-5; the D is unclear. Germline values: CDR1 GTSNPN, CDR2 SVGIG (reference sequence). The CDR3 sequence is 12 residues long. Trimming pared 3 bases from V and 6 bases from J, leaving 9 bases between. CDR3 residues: CAWSVSGQPQHF. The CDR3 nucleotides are TGTGCCTGGAGCGTATCAGGTCAGCCCCAGCATTTT.

The CDR3 bases are TGTGCCAGCAGCGTCTTAGAGACAGGAGGCTTCTATGGCTACACCTTC. The encoded protein is CASSVLETGGFYGYTF. The chain combines TRBV9 with TRBJ1-2, with D maybe TRBD1 (6 bases). This CDR3 spans 16 amino acids. V was pared by 2 bases and J by 4 bases, with 18 bases between. Per the germline V gene, CDR1 is SGDLS and CDR2 is YYNGEE.

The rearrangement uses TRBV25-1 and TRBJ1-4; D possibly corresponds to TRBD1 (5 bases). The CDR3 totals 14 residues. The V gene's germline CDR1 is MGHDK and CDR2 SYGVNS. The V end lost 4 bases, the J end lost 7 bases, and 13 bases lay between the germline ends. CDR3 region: CASSGRGRGEKLFF. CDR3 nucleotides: TGTGCCAGCAGTGGGAGGGGAAGGGGTGAAAAACTGTTTTTT. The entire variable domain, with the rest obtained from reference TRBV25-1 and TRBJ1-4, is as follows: EADIYQTPRYLVIGTGKKITLECSQTMGHDKMYWYQQDPGMELHLIHYSYGVNSTEKGDLSSESTVSRIRTEHFPLTLESARPSHTSQYLCASSGRGRGEKLFFGSGTQLSVL.

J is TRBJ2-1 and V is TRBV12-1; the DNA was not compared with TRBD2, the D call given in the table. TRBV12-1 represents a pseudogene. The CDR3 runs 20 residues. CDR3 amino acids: CASSNRFSGRGPAQNNEQFF. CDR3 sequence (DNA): TGTGCCAGCAGCAACCGCTTTAGCGGGAGGGGGCCTGCTCAAAACAATGAGCAGTTCTTC.

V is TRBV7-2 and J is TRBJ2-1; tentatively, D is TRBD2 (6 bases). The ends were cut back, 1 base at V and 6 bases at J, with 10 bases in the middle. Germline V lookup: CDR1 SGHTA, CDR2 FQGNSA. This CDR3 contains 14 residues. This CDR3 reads CASSLVTSSNEQFF. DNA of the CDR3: TGTGCCAGCAGCTTAGTCACTAGCAGCAATGAGCAGTTCTTC.

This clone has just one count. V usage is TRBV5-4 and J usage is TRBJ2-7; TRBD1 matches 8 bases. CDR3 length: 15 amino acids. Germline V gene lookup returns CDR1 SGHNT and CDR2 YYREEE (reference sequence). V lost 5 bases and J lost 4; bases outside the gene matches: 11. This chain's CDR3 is CASRHLTGTGYEQYF. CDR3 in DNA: TGTGCCAGCAGGCACCTAACCGGGACAGGTTACGAGCAGTACTTC.

The CDR3: CASSPEGGAGAFF. The CDR3 nucleotides are TGTGCCAGCTCACCGGAAGGGGGAGCAGGAGCTTTCTTT. This chain joins TRBV18 and TRBJ1-1; possible D gene TRBD1, 6 bases. CDR1 and CDR2 from the germline V gene are KGHSH and LQKENI. The CDR3 totals 13 residues. V lost 3 bases, J lost 10 bases, and 15 bases lay in between.

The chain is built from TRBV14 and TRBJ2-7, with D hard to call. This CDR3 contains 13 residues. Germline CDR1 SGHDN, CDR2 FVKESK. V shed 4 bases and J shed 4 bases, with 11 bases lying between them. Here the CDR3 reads CASSLTTTYEQYF. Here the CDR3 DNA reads TGTGCCAGCAGCCTTACAACAACATACGAGCAGTACTTC.

DNA for the CDR3: TGCAGTGCTTCTACCTACAATGAGCAGTTCTTC. It specifies CSASTYNEQFF. V usage is TRBV20-1 and J usage is TRBJ2-1; D not certain. The CDR3 spans 11 residues. Germline loops: CDR1 DFQATT, CDR2 SNEGSKA (reference sequence). The V end lost 5 bases, the J end lost 2 bases, and 4 bases lay between the germline ends.

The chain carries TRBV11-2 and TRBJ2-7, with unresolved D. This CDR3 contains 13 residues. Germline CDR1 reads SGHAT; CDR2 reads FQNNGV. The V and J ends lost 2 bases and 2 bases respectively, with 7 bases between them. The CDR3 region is CASSLYAAYEQYF. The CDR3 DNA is TGTGCCAGCAGCTTATATGCGGCCTACGAGCAGTACTTC.

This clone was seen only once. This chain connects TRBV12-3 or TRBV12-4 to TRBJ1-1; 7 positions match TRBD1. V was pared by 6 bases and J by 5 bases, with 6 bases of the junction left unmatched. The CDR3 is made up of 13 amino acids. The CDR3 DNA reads TGTGCCAGCAGGCCTGCAGGGGGTACTGAAGCTTTCTTT. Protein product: CASRPAGGTEAFF.

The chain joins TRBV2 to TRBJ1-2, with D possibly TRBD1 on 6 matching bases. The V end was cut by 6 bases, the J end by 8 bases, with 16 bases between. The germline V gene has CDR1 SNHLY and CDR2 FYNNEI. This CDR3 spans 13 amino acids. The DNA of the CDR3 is TGTGCCAGCAGGTCCCTGGACAGCCAGGGCTACACCTTC. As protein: CASRSLDSQGYTF.